The sequence of this TCR beta chain was determined in a study of shared clonotypes between healthy human individuals. Of note for this clone: Its antigen is unknown.

Findings of the study overall: Sequencing depth was predicted to influence how clonotypes are shared among donors.

Every one of the donors was a Caucasian adult that lived in Nashville, Tennessee. With ten immunoSEQ deep assay plates, unsorted PBMC DNA underwent sequencing. TCRdb's copy holds only in-frame clones and misses some; the assay was immunoSEQ multiplex PCR. The table has under 600,000 clones, about 75% seen once; the top ten hold 12%. The germline V gene has CDR1 WSHSY and CDR2 SAAADI. This CDR3 comprises 16 residues. Specimen: PBMCs. V and J are TRBV10-2 and TRBJ2-5, with unresolved D. TRBJ2-7 explains the end of the DNA better; the J call may be wrong. The clonotype originates from a woman between 40 and 55 years old in good health. Some clones in this sample may be carry-over from other donors' samples. The CDR3 region has the DNA TGCGCCAGCAGTGAGTCAGGCAGAGAAACAACCTACGAGCAGTACTTC. Translation gives CASSESGRETTYEQYF.